The 9 T cell receptor beta chains presented below share a single source sample, sequenced in a study of T-cell reconstitution after alpha-beta-depleted transplantation in children. A TCRbeta library incorporating unique molecular identifiers was prepared. TCRdb reprocessed the PCR reads via MiXCR and lists one record per CDR3 protein. The table shows about 980,000 distinct CDR3 sequences, with about 26% occurring only once. The starting material was PBMCs, mostly from graft donor cells, obtained 360 days after TCRalphabeta/CD19-depleted stem cell transplant. These receptors all come from a boy in the first two years of life who had a stem cell transplant for SCID, so the T cells may come from the graft donor.

J is TRBJ2-5 and V is TRBV12-3 or TRBV12-4, with TRBD1 identical over 7 bases. The CDR3 extends over 16 amino acids. The V segment lost 6 bases and the J segment 4 bases; nucleotides outside the gene matches: 14. CDR3 sequence reads: CASRSELGTVGETQYF. CDR3 DNA sequence: TGTGCCAGCAGATCCGAATTAGGGACAGTGGGAGAGACCCAGTACTTC.

This clonotype has a handful of counts. V and J are TRBV25-1 and TRBJ2-7, with D uncertain. The CDR3 extends over 12 amino acids. The germline gives CDR1 MGHDK, CDR2 SYGVNS. V was trimmed by 6 bases and J by 3 bases, leaving 9 bases between them. CDR3 DNA sequence: TGTGCCAGCAGCGGAACAATCTACGAGCAGTACTTC. As protein: CASSGTIYEQYF.

This clonotype showed up just a few times. The rearrangement joins TRBV12-3 or TRBV12-4 to TRBJ2-1, with 8 bases matching TRBD1. J gave up 8 bases and V 4 bases, and 10 bases lay outside the gene matches. CDR3 length equals 15 residues. The DNA of the CDR3 is TGTGCCAGCAGTTCCGGACAGGGCATTAGCGATGAGCAGTTCTTC. Protein: CASSSGQGISDEQFF.

The CDR3 is CASSSRWVETQYF. The CDR3 nucleotides read TGTGCCAGCAGCTCCCGTTGGGTGGAGACCCAGTACTTC. The chain uses TRBV7-2 and TRBJ2-5; D remains ambiguous. V gave up 4 bases and J gave up 5 bases, with 11 bases separating them. Germline CDR1 and CDR2: SGHTA and FQGNSA. The CDR3 loop spans 13 amino acids.

The gene calls are TRBV19 and TRBJ2-5, with D possibly TRBD1 on 6 matching bases. V was cut by 9 bases and J by 7 bases, with 18 bases left in between. This CDR3 has 13 amino acids. Per germline, CDR1 LNHDA and CDR2 SQIVND (reference sequence). CDR3 in amino acids: CASAGTHRGTQYF. CDR3 sequence (DNA): TGTGCCAGCGCCGGGACACACCGCGGGACCCAGTACTTC. The full variable domain, rest sourced from reference TRBV19 and TRBJ2-5, is DGGITQSPKYLFRKEGQNVTLSCEQNLNHDAMYWYRQDPGQGLRLIYYSQIVNDFQKGDIAEGYSVSREKKESFPLTVTSAQKNPTAFYLCASAGTHRGTQYFGPGTRLLVL.

The chain is built from TRBV4-3 and TRBJ2-3; 10 bases line up with TRBD2. The germline gives CDR1 LGHNA, CDR2 YSLEER. V was pared by 0 bases and J by 4 bases, with 7 bases of the junction left unmatched. The CDR3 loop spans 17 amino acids. CDR3 residues: CASSQDQRGGRADTQYF. CDR3 nucleotides: TGCGCCAGCAGCCAAGATCAGCGGGGGGGCCGTGCAGATACGCAGTATTTT.

The chain uses TRBV5-1 and TRBJ1-1; D is possibly TRBD1 (5 bases). Germline CDR1 reads SGHRS; CDR2 reads YFSETQ. The CDR3 covers 15 residues. The V end was cut by 4 bases, the J end by 6 bases, with 19 bases between. The CDR3 DNA is TGCGCCAGCAGCCCGGGACCGGTGGGGCCTCCTGAAGCTTTCTTT. Its protein is CASSPGPVGPPEAFF.

This sequence joins TRBV4-1 and TRBJ1-2, with D unclear. Germline V lookup: CDR1 MGHRA, CDR2 YSYEKL. The CDR3 spans 15 residues. The V gene lost 0 bases and the J gene lost 2 bases, with 10 bases spanning the gap. CDR3 in amino acids: CASSQDWGWNYGYTF. As DNA, the CDR3 is TGCGCCAGCAGCCAAGATTGGGGATGGAACTATGGCTACACCTTC.

This chain uses TRBV12-3 or TRBV12-4 with TRBJ2-7; 9 bases map to TRBD1. The CDR3 is made up of 15 amino acids. Germline trimming cut 3 bases from V and 2 bases from J; bases unmatched to any gene: 5. The CDR3 is CASSFTGTGPYEQYF. DNA of the CDR3: TGTGCCAGCAGTTTCACCGGGACAGGGCCCTACGAGCAGTACTTC.